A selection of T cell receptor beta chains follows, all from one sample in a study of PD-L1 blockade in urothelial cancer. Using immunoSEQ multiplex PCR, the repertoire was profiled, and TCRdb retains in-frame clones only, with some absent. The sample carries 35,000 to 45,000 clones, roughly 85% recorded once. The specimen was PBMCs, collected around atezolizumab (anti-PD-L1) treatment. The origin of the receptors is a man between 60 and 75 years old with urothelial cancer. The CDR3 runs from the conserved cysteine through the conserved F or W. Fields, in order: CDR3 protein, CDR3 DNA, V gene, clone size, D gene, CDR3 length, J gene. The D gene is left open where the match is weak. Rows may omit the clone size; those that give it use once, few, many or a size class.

CDR3aa: CASIDGAGGDYEQYF
CDR3nt: TGTGCCAGCATCGACGGAGCTGGGGGGGACTACGAGCAGTACTTC
v_gene: TRBV6-6
abundance: .
d_gene: TRBD2
len: 15
j_gene: TRBJ2-7

CDR3aa: CASSRTSGGTEAFF
CDR3nt: TGTGCCAGCAGTCGGACCTCAGGGGGCACTGAAGCTTTCTTT
v_gene: TRBV28
abundance: .
d_gene: TRBD1
len: 14
j_gene: TRBJ1-1

CDR3aa: CASSPQGDLYGYTF
CDR3nt: TGTGCCAGCTCACCACAGGGAGACCTCTATGGCTACACCTTC
v_gene: TRBV18
abundance: once
d_gene: .
len: 14
j_gene: TRBJ1-2

CDR3aa: CASSSQGYGAFF
CDR3nt: TGTGCCAGCAGCTCCCAGGGTTACGGAGCTTTCTTT
v_gene: TRBV7-8
abundance: once
d_gene: .
len: 12
j_gene: TRBJ1-1

CDR3aa: CASSYGTGDNSPLHF
CDR3nt: TGTGCCAGCAGCTATGGGACAGGGGATAATTCACCCCTCCACTTT
v_gene: TRBV7-9
abundance: .
d_gene: TRBD1
len: 15
j_gene: TRBJ1-6

CDR3aa: CASKTGGLDYTDTQYF
CDR3nt: TGTGCCAGCAAGACAGGTGGTTTGGATTACACAGATACGCAGTATTTT
v_gene: TRBV28
abundance: .
d_gene: .
len: 16
j_gene: TRBJ2-3

CDR3aa: CASSPGLAALGELFF
CDR3nt: TGTGCCAGCAGCCCGGGACTAGCGGCTCTCGGGGAGCTGTTTTTT
v_gene: TRBV7-6
abundance: .
d_gene: TRBD2
len: 15
j_gene: TRBJ2-2

CDR3aa: CASSLFPSDEQYF
CDR3nt: TGTGCCAGCAGTTTGTTTCCTAGTGACGAGCAGTACTTC
v_gene: TRBV28
abundance: few
d_gene: .
len: 13
j_gene: TRBJ2-7

CDR3aa: CASSGPIGTGAAIWKVAFF
CDR3nt: TGTGCCAGCAGCGGCCCTATCGGGACAGGGGCCGCGATTTGGAAGGTAGCTTTCTTT
v_gene: TRBV7-9
abundance: .
d_gene: TRBD1
len: 19
j_gene: TRBJ1-1

CDR3aa: CASSQYQGSSYEQYF
CDR3nt: TGTGCCAGCAGCCAGTATCAGGGGAGCTCCTACGAGCAGTACTTC
v_gene: TRBV14
abundance: .
d_gene: .
len: 15
j_gene: TRBJ2-7

CDR3aa: CASSFEGISGNTIYF
CDR3nt: TGTGCCAGCAGTTTCGAGGGAATCTCTGGAAACACCATATATTTT
v_gene: TRBV28
abundance: .
d_gene: .
len: 15
j_gene: TRBJ1-3

CDR3aa: CASKVAGGQETQYF
CDR3nt: TGTGCCAGCAAAGTAGCGGGGGGGCAAGAGACCCAGTACTTC
v_gene: TRBV28
abundance: .
d_gene: TRBD2
len: 14
j_gene: TRBJ2-5

CDR3aa: CAISTETYNEQFF
CDR3nt: TGTGCCATCTCGACTGAAACCTACAATGAGCAGTTCTTC
v_gene: TRBV19
abundance: .
d_gene: .
len: 13
j_gene: TRBJ2-1

CDR3aa: CASSSPLVGTGELFF
CDR3nt: TGCGCCAGCAGCTCTCCTCTCGTCGGGACCGGGGAGCTGTTTTTT
v_gene: TRBV5-1
abundance: .
d_gene: .
len: 15
j_gene: TRBJ2-2

CDR3aa: CASTLFGEGAGQPQHF
CDR3nt: .
v_gene: TRBV5-6
abundance: .
d_gene: .
len: 16
j_gene: TRBJ1-5

CDR3aa: CASSLEGGTSGYAYEQYF
CDR3nt: TGTGCCAGCAGCTTAGAGGGAGGGACTAGCGGATATGCCTACGAGCAGTACTTC
v_gene: TRBV7-2
abundance: .
d_gene: TRBD2
len: 18
j_gene: TRBJ2-7

CDR3aa: CASSLVSDRGLNEQFF
CDR3nt: TGTGCCAGCAGCTTGGTATCGGACAGGGGACTCAATGAGCAGTTCTTC
v_gene: TRBV5-6
abundance: few
d_gene: TRBD1
len: 16
j_gene: TRBJ2-1

CDR3aa: CASSQERGGLGETQYF
CDR3nt: TGCGCCAGCAGCCAAGAACGGGGGGGCCTGGGAGAGACCCAGTACTTC
v_gene: TRBV4-1
abundance: .
d_gene: TRBD2
len: 16
j_gene: TRBJ2-5

CDR3aa: CASSPTGGNRNTIYF
CDR3nt: TGTGCCAGCAGTCCGACAGGGGGCAATAGAAACACCATATATTTT
v_gene: TRBV6-6
abundance: once
d_gene: TRBD1
len: 15
j_gene: TRBJ1-3

CDR3aa: CASSPPRGWLSSTDTQYF
CDR3nt: TGTGCCAGCAGCCCCCCGCGGGGTTGGCTGTCTAGCACAGATACGCAGTATTTT
v_gene: TRBV11-2
abundance: .
d_gene: .
len: 18
j_gene: TRBJ2-3

CDR3aa: CASSRGGSYEQYF
CDR3nt: TGTGCCAGCAGCAGGGGGGGGTCCTACGAGCAGTACTTC
v_gene: TRBV21-1
abundance: .
d_gene: .
len: 13
j_gene: TRBJ2-7

CDR3aa: CASSSGDRGYNSPLHF
CDR3nt: TGCGCCAGCAGCTCCGGGGACAGGGGATATAATTCACCCCTCCACTTT
v_gene: TRBV5-1
abundance: .
d_gene: TRBD1
len: 16
j_gene: TRBJ1-6

CDR3aa: CASSLQAGGQPQHF
CDR3nt: TGTGCCAGCAGCTTGCAGGCAGGGGGCCAGCCCCAGCATTTT
v_gene: TRBV7-2
abundance: .
d_gene: TRBD1
len: 14
j_gene: TRBJ1-5

CDR3aa: CALSGQSLYEQYF
CDR3nt: TGTGCCTTGAGTGGGCAGTCCCTCTACGAGCAGTACTTC
v_gene: TRBV30
abundance: .
d_gene: .
len: 13
j_gene: TRBJ2-7

CDR3aa: CASSLDTGGYGYTF
CDR3nt: TGTGCCAGCAGCTTAGACACGGGAGGCTATGGCTACACCTTC
v_gene: TRBV7-8
abundance: .
d_gene: .
len: 14
j_gene: TRBJ1-2

CDR3aa: CASSQRLAGGINEQFF
CDR3nt: TGCGCCAGCAGCCAGAGACTAGCGGGGGGCATAAATGAGCAGTTCTTC
v_gene: TRBV5-1
abundance: .
d_gene: TRBD2
len: 16
j_gene: TRBJ2-1

CDR3aa: CASSSSHRDTPGGANVLTF
CDR3nt: TGTGCCAGCAGCTCCTCACACCGGGACACCCCGGGTGGGGCCAACGTCCTGACTTTC
v_gene: TRBV7-9
abundance: .
d_gene: .
len: 19
j_gene: TRBJ2-6

CDR3aa: CASSLKTAVGGYTF
CDR3nt: TGCGCCAGCAGCTTGAAGACAGCAGTTGGTGGCTACACCTTC
v_gene: TRBV5-1
abundance: .
d_gene: .
len: 14
j_gene: TRBJ1-2

CDR3aa: CASSLEGAGQGEFF
CDR3nt: TGCGCCAGCAGCTTGGAGGGGGCTGGACAGGGGGAGTTCTTC
v_gene: TRBV5-1
abundance: .
d_gene: TRBD1
len: 14
j_gene: TRBJ2-1

CDR3aa: CASALKGLAGGLSYNEQFF
CDR3nt: TGTGCTAGTGCCCTCAAGGGACTAGCGGGGGGACTCTCCTACAATGAGCAGTTCTTC
v_gene: TRBV12-5
abundance: .
d_gene: TRBD2
len: 19
j_gene: TRBJ2-1

CDR3aa: CASSQDDLAGGRYEQYF
CDR3nt: TGTGCCAGCAGCCAAGATGACCTAGCGGGGGGGCGGTACGAGCAGTACTTC
v_gene: TRBV4-2
abundance: .
d_gene: TRBD2
len: 17
j_gene: TRBJ2-7

CDR3aa: CASSFRTGGDGELFF
CDR3nt: TGTGCCAGCAGCTTCAGGACAGGAGGGGACGGGGAGCTGTTTTTT
v_gene: TRBV5-8
abundance: .
d_gene: .
len: 15
j_gene: TRBJ2-2

CDR3aa: CASRANSNQPQHF
CDR3nt: TGTGCCAGCAGGGCCAATAGCAATCAGCCCCAGCATTTT
v_gene: TRBV28
abundance: .
d_gene: .
len: 13
j_gene: TRBJ1-5

CDR3aa: CASSLTGVNTEAFF
CDR3nt: TGCGCCAGCAGCCTGACAGGAGTGAACACTGAAGCTTTCTTT
v_gene: TRBV5-1
abundance: .
d_gene: .
len: 14
j_gene: TRBJ1-1

CDR3aa: CASSPTGTSGPNEQFF
CDR3nt: TGTGCCAGCTCACCGACCGGGACTAGCGGACCCAATGAGCAGTTCTTC
v_gene: TRBV18
abundance: .
d_gene: TRBD2
len: 16
j_gene: TRBJ2-1

CDR3aa: CASSLRFSYEQYF
CDR3nt: TGTGCCAGCAGTTTGCGGTTCTCCTACGAGCAGTACTTC
v_gene: TRBV28
abundance: .
d_gene: .
len: 13
j_gene: TRBJ2-7

CDR3aa: CASSVSGNSNQPQHF
CDR3nt: TGTGCCAGCAGTGTTTCAGGAAACAGCAATCAGCCCCAGCATTTT
v_gene: TRBV2
abundance: .
d_gene: .
len: 15
j_gene: TRBJ1-5

CDR3aa: CASSIDRDYEQYF
CDR3nt: TGTGCCAGTAGTATAGACAGGGACTACGAGCAGTACTTC
v_gene: TRBV19
abundance: .
d_gene: .
len: 13
j_gene: TRBJ2-7

CDR3aa: CASSPRQLESLSGNTIYF
CDR3nt: TGTGCCAGCAGCCCTAGACAGTTAGAATCCCTCTCTGGAAACACCATATATTTT
v_gene: TRBV9
abundance: .
d_gene: .
len: 18
j_gene: TRBJ1-3

CDR3aa: CASSLVLAGGNNEQFF
CDR3nt: TGCGCCAGCAGCTTGGTGCTAGCGGGGGGGAACAATGAGCAGTTCTTC
v_gene: TRBV5-1
abundance: .
d_gene: TRBD2
len: 16
j_gene: TRBJ2-1

CDR3aa: CASSLAKHNEQFF
CDR3nt: TGTGCCAGCAGCTTAGCCAAGCACAATGAGCAGTTCTTC
v_gene: TRBV7-2
abundance: few
d_gene: .
len: 13
j_gene: TRBJ2-1

CDR3aa: CAWSMGAVSDTQYF
CDR3nt: TGTGCCTGGAGTATGGGGGCGGTGTCAGATACGCAGTATTTT
v_gene: TRBV30
abundance: .
d_gene: .
len: 14
j_gene: TRBJ2-3

CDR3aa: CASSETGNSYNEQFF
CDR3nt: TGTGCCAGCAGTGAAACGGGGAACTCCTACAATGAGCAGTTCTTC
v_gene: TRBV6-1
abundance: few
d_gene: .
len: 15
j_gene: TRBJ2-1

CDR3aa: CASSFVMGLSNPAYEQYF
CDR3nt: TGCGCCAGCAGCTTTGTAATGGGACTCTCAAATCCAGCCTACGAGCAGTACTTC
v_gene: TRBV5-1
abundance: once
d_gene: .
len: 18
j_gene: TRBJ2-7

CDR3aa: CASSRRVPGQGTSTNEKLFF
CDR3nt: TGTGCCAGCAGCCGCCGGGTCCCGGGGCAGGGGACCTCAACTAATGAAAAACTGTTTTTT
v_gene: TRBV7-6
abundance: .
d_gene: .
len: 20
j_gene: TRBJ1-4

CDR3aa: CASRRETGNYEQYF
CDR3nt: TGTGCCAGCAGGCGAGAGACAGGGAACTACGAGCAGTACTTC
v_gene: TRBV28
abundance: .
d_gene: TRBD1
len: 14
j_gene: TRBJ2-7

CDR3aa: CASRERAVTEAFF
CDR3nt: TGTGCCAGCAGGGAGAGGGCCGTCACTGAAGCTTTCTTT
v_gene: TRBV2
abundance: .
d_gene: .
len: 13
j_gene: TRBJ1-1

CDR3aa: CASSSTGQTYEQYF
CDR3nt: TGTGCCAGCAGCTCAACCGGACAGACCTACGAGCAGTACTTC
v_gene: TRBV11-2
abundance: .
d_gene: .
len: 14
j_gene: TRBJ2-7

CDR3aa: CASSATGGGETQYF
CDR3nt: TGTGCCAGCAGTGCGACAGGGGGTGGGGAGACCCAGTACTTC
v_gene: TRBV2
abundance: .
d_gene: TRBD1
len: 14
j_gene: TRBJ2-5

CDR3aa: CASSLVGTGNYGYTF
CDR3nt: TGTGCCAGCAGTTTAGTAGGGACAGGAAACTATGGCTACACCTTC
v_gene: TRBV28
abundance: .
d_gene: TRBD1
len: 15
j_gene: TRBJ1-2

CDR3aa: CASSLRVGGNTEAFF
CDR3nt: TGCGCCAGCAGCCTACGAGTAGGGGGGAACACTGAAGCTTTCTTT
v_gene: TRBV5-1
abundance: .
d_gene: .
len: 15
j_gene: TRBJ1-1

CDR3aa: CASRLEGLAGNEQFF
CDR3nt: TGTGCCAGCAGACTGGAGGGACTAGCGGGGAATGAGCAGTTCTTC
v_gene: TRBV2
abundance: .
d_gene: TRBD2
len: 15
j_gene: TRBJ2-1

CDR3aa: CASSPTWNTEAFF
CDR3nt: TGTGCCAGCAGTCCCACTTGGAACACTGAAGCTTTCTTT
v_gene: TRBV28
abundance: .
d_gene: .
len: 13
j_gene: TRBJ1-1

CDR3aa: CSAREGAGYTF
CDR3nt: TGCAGCGCTCGGGAGGGGGCCGGCTACACCTTC
v_gene: TRBV29-1
abundance: .
d_gene: TRBD1
len: 11
j_gene: TRBJ1-2

CDR3aa: CASSYKGENNEKLFF
CDR3nt: TGTGCCAGCAGTTATAAGGGGGAGAATAATGAAAAACTGTTTTTT
v_gene: TRBV6-5
abundance: .
d_gene: .
len: 15
j_gene: TRBJ1-4

CDR3aa: CASSPEVNTEAFF
CDR3nt: TGTGCCAGCTCACCGGAGGTGAACACTGAAGCTTTCTTT
v_gene: TRBV18
abundance: .
d_gene: .
len: 13
j_gene: TRBJ1-1

CDR3aa: CATANERGGWETQYF
CDR3nt: TGTGCCACCGCTAATGAGCGGGGGGGGTGGGAGACCCAGTACTTC
v_gene: TRBV6-5
abundance: .
d_gene: TRBD2
len: 15
j_gene: TRBJ2-5